The 24 T cell receptor beta chains in this list originate from one sample, sequenced in a study of blood T cell repertoires in COVID-19. Only in-frame clones appear in the TCRdb table, and some are missing; sequencing was by immunoSEQ multiplex PCR. Among fewer than 150,000 clones listed, around 84% were seen once. Sequencing input: peripheral blood. Receptors originate from a human donor in a cohort sampled during active COVID-19.

The chain carries TRBV15 and TRBJ1-1; weak D call: TRBD1 (5 bases). V was cut by 5 bases and J by 4 bases, with 14 bases left in between. This CDR3 region has 14 residues. Germline V lookup: CDR1 LNHNV, CDR2 YYDKDF (reference sequence). CDR3 DNA: TGTGCCACCAGCGTACGGGGGGATGGCACTGAAGCTTTCTTT. Its translation: CATSVRGDGTEAFF.

This clone showed up just a few times. The V call is TRBV27, the J call TRBJ2-3; 7 bases line up with TRBD1. The CDR3 totals 14 residues. The junction had 8 bases not matched to a gene; V was cut back by 6 bases and J by 5 bases. Germline lookup yields CDR1 MNHEY and CDR2 SMNVEV (reference sequence). CDR3 in DNA: TGTGCCAGCAGCCACAGGGGTGCACAAGATACGCAGTATTTT. Amino acids: CASSHRGAQDTQYF.

The rearrangement joins TRBV28 to TRBJ1-5, with D perhaps matching TRBD1 (6 bases). CDR3 length: 19 residues. The V end lost 7 bases, the J end lost 2 bases, and 27 bases lay between the germline ends. Germline assignment: CDR1 MDHEN and CDR2 SYDVKM. The CDR3 DNA reads TGTGCCAGCACGTGGGCGGGGGCAGCCCTTTCCCTTGGCAATCAGCCCCAGCATTTT. The encoded protein is CASTWAGAALSLGNQPQHF.

The CDR3 here is CASSPRAGGGYEQYF. Written as DNA, the CDR3 is TGTGCCAGCAGCCCTCGTGCGGGCGGGGGTTACGAGCAGTACTTC. This sequence joins TRBV28 and TRBJ2-7; TRBD2 matches at 7 bases. Germline V lookup: CDR1 MDHEN, CDR2 SYDVKM. This CDR3 is built from 15 residues. Unmatched junction bases numbered 12, after V lost 6 bases and J lost 4 bases.

The rearrangement joins TRBV28 to TRBJ2-5, with no clear D. Germline V gene data show CDR1 as MDHEN and CDR2 as SYDVKM. The V end was cut by 7 bases, the J end by 0 bases, with 6 bases between. The length of the CDR3 is 12 residues. CDR3 region: CASNSYQETQYF. Here the CDR3 DNA reads TGTGCCAGCAATTCCTACCAAGAGACCCAGTACTTC.

The V gene is TRBV7-9, the J gene TRBJ2-7, with 8 positions matching TRBD1. Germline loops: CDR1 SEHNR, CDR2 FQNEAQ (reference sequence). The J segment lost 4 bases and the V segment lost 5 bases, leaving 7 bases of the junction unmatched. The CDR3 has 14 amino acids. The CDR3 sequence is CASSPGGIGYEQYF. Written as DNA, the CDR3 is TGTGCCAGCAGCCCAGGGGGCATTGGATACGAGCAGTACTTC.

The chain links TRBV10-3 to TRBJ2-3, with 12 bases fitting TRBD1. The CDR3 is made up of 15 amino acids. Germline V gene sequence: CDR1 ENHRY, CDR2 SYGVKD. The V segment lost 4 bases and the J segment 4 bases; nucleotides outside the gene matches: 3. DNA for the CDR3: TGTGCCATCAGTGTGGGACAGGGGGCCTCAGATACGCAGTATTTT. Amino acids: CAISVGQGASDTQYF.

The chain joins TRBV21-1 to TRBJ2-1; the table's D call, TRBD1, was not checked against the DNA. TRBV21-1 is a pseudogene segment. The CDR3 runs to 14 residues. CDR3 nucleotide sequence: TGTGCCAGCAAAAAGAGGGGGCTCTACAATGAGCAGTTCTTC. Protein product: CASKKRGLYNEQFF.

The rearrangement joins TRBV6-5 to TRBJ2-7; 8 bases match TRBD1. The CDR3 is 16 residues long. The V and J ends lost 0 bases and 2 bases, in that order; junction bases with no gene match: 6. The germline V gene encodes CDR1 MNHEY and CDR2 SVGAGI. The CDR3 sequence is CASSYSAGQATYEQYF. DNA for the CDR3: TGTGCCAGCAGTTACTCGGCGGGACAGGCCACCTACGAGCAGTACTTC.

This clone appeared a single time. The CDR3 region is CASSLATSYRYEQFF. The CDR3 coding sequence is TGTGCCAGCAGTTTGGCGACTAGCTATAGGTATGAGCAGTTCTTC. This sequence joins TRBV27 and TRBJ2-1; 7 bases align to TRBD2. In germline, CDR1 is MNHEY, CDR2 SMNVEV (reference sequence). Trimming cost V 3 bases and J 8 bases; bases outside gene matches: 10. The length of the CDR3 is 15 residues.

The chain joins TRBV12-3 or TRBV12-4 to TRBJ2-1, with D perhaps matching TRBD2 (7 bases). This CDR3 contains 13 residues. V lost 6 bases and J lost 7, with 13 bases in between. The CDR3 region is CASRGGPGNEQFF. CDR3 nucleotides: TGTGCCAGCAGGGGGGGGCCTGGGAATGAGCAGTTCTTC.

V gene TRBV7-2 combines with J gene TRBJ2-3; 8 bases align to TRBD2. From germline, CDR1 is SGHTA and CDR2 FQGNSA. This CDR3 has 16 amino acids. V gave up 1 base and J gave up 8 bases; unmatched junction bases: 11. The CDR3 reads CASSLGGGLAGLTQYF. As DNA, the CDR3 is TGTGCCAGCAGCTTAGGGGGGGGGCTAGCGGGCCTTACGCAGTATTTT.

The genes are TRBV9 and TRBJ1-1, with 9 bases that match TRBD1. The CDR3 consists of 16 residues. J lost 7 bases, V lost 0 bases, and 10 bases had no gene match. Germline loops: CDR1 SGDLS, CDR2 YYNGEE. CDR3 nucleotide sequence: TGTGCCAGCAGCGTAGCTACGACGGGGGGACAGGGTGAAGCTTTCTTT. As protein: CASSVATTGGQGEAFF.

The chain joins TRBV24-1 to TRBJ2-3; D possibly corresponds to TRBD2 (6 bases). The length of the CDR3 is 13 residues. The germline V gene has CDR1 KGHDR and CDR2 SFDVKD. The V end lost 0 bases, the J end lost 10 bases, and 10 bases lay between the germline ends. CDR3 amino acids: CATSDLVSGAQYF. The CDR3 DNA is TGTGCCACCAGTGATTTGGTGTCGGGGGCGCAGTATTTT.

The V and J genes are TRBV19 and TRBJ1-2; maybe TRBD1 (5 bases). This CDR3 comprises 14 residues. Germline V CDR1 and CDR2: LNHDA, SQIVND (reference sequence). Between the trimmed V and J ends, which lost 1 base and 4 bases, there was a span of 10 bases. CDR3: CASSIGGRVYGYTF. CDR3 bases: TGTGCCAGTAGTATAGGCGGCAGGGTCTATGGCTACACCTTC.

The chain links TRBV6-5 to TRBJ2-7; tentative D call: TRBD2 (5 bases). The CDR3 runs to 14 residues. Trimming pared 6 bases from V and 2 bases from J, leaving 14 bases between. Per the germline V gene, CDR1 is MNHEY and CDR2 is SVGAGI. As DNA, the CDR3 is TGTGCCAGCAGGACCGGGCGGGCCCCCTACGAGCAGTACTTC. As protein: CASRTGRAPYEQYF.

The V gene is TRBV5-1, the J gene TRBJ2-4; TRBD2 is a possible D gene (6 bases). The germline V gene encodes CDR1 SGHRS and CDR2 YFSETQ. The CDR3 runs to 14 residues. Trimming removed 6 bases at V and 5 bases at J, with 15 bases between. CDR3 sequence reads: CASTSPGDQNIQYF. CDR3 nucleotides: TGCGCCAGCACCTCCCCGGGGGATCAAAACATTCAGTACTTC.

The V and J genes are TRBV4-1 and TRBJ2-1, with D possibly TRBD1 on 6 matching bases. The germline gives CDR1 MGHRA, CDR2 YSYEKL. The V gene lost 6 bases and the J gene lost 1 base, with 10 bases spanning the gap. The CDR3 has 14 residues. The CDR3 loop is CASSGRGSYNEQFF. DNA for the CDR3: TGCGCCAGCAGTGGCAGGGGATCCTACAATGAGCAGTTCTTC.

CDR3 protein: CASVGQGTSFYGYTF. The CDR3 coding sequence is TGTGCCAGCGTCGGACAGGGGACGTCTTTCTATGGCTACACCTTC. J is TRBJ1-2 and V is TRBV25-1; 9 bases map to TRBD1. From germline, CDR1 is MGHDK and CDR2 SYGVNS. CDR3 size: 15 residues. With V trimmed by 8 bases and J by 4 bases, 11 bases remained unmatched.

This chain links TRBV27 with TRBJ2-7; 7 bases map to TRBD2. Trimming removed 4 bases from V and 3 bases from J; junction bases left unmatched: 12. The germline V gene encodes CDR1 MNHEY and CDR2 SMNVEV (reference sequence). This CDR3 has 16 amino acids. The CDR3 DNA sequence: TGTGCCAGCAGTTCCCTCGAAGCGGGATCAATCTACGAGCAGTACTTC. Protein product: CASSSLEAGSIYEQYF.

Note on this clone: Other DNA sequences within the sample encode an identical CDR3. The CDR3 nucleotides are TGCGCCAGCAGCCAAGATCGGGGAGGCTCCTACGAGCAGTACTTC. Translating it yields CASSQDRGGSYEQYF. The V call is TRBV4-1, the J call TRBJ2-7, with D possibly TRBD2 on 6 matching bases. Germline CDR1 reads MGHRA; CDR2 reads YSYEKL. V was pared by 0 bases and J by 0 bases, with 9 bases between. This CDR3 has 15 residues.

The chain employs TRBV5-1 and TRBJ2-3; 15 bases are shared with TRBD2. The CDR3 sequence is 17 residues long. V shed 5 bases and J 5 bases; nucleotides not matched to a gene: 9. CDR1 and CDR2 from the germline V gene are SGHRS and YFSETQ. The CDR3: CASRPGLAGGQVDTQYF. The CDR3 nucleotides read TGCGCCAGCAGACCAGGACTAGCGGGAGGGCAGGTAGATACGCAGTATTTT.

This chain links TRBV15 with TRBJ1-4; a possible D gene is TRBD1 (5 bases). This CDR3 region has 14 residues. Germline CDR1 and CDR2: LNHNV and YYDKDF (reference sequence). V lost 2 bases and J 5 bases, leaving 9 bases between the germline ends. CDR3 DNA: TGTGCCACCAGCAGAAGACAGTACAATGAAAAACTGTTTTTT. Its protein is CATSRRQYNEKLFF. The complete variable domain, with remaining parts taken from reference TRBV15 and TRBJ1-4, reads DAMVIQNPRYQVTQFGKPVTLSCSQTLNHNVMYWYQQKSSQAPKLLFHYYDKDFNNEADTPDNFQSRRPNTSFCFLDIRSPGLGDTAMYLCATSRRQYNEKLFFGSGTQLSVL.

The chain combines TRBV5-8 with TRBJ1-4; D might be TRBD1 (6 bases). Germline CDR1 reads SGHTS; CDR2 reads YDEGEE. The CDR3 extends over 15 amino acids. V gave up 4 bases and J gave up 3 bases, with 13 bases separating them. The CDR3 sequence is CASSRNRVPNEKLFF. The CDR3 nucleotides are TGTGCCAGCAGCCGCAACAGGGTACCTAATGAAAAACTGTTTTTT.